Listed below are T cell receptor beta chains from one sample, sequenced in a study of blood T cell repertoires in COVID-19. Sequencing used immunoSEQ multiplex PCR; TCRdb keeps in-frame clones, though not all of them. This table holds 75,000 to 95,000 clones, roughly 78% found once. The material sequenced was peripheral blood. Source of these receptors: a man between 60 and 70 years old with COVID-19, enrolled during active disease. CDR3s leave out the opening cysteine and the closing phenylalanine or tryptophan. D genes are given only for firm matches.

v_call | d_call | cdr3_aa
TRBV18 | . | ASSPQRRNSYEQY
TRBV19 | . | ASRQRSEGFDYGYT
TRBV29-1 | TRBD2 | SARTSPGELF
TRBV12-3/TRBV12-4 | . | ASRSTGSPLH
TRBV2 | . | ASSLLTGYNEQF
TRBV11-2 | TRBD2 | ASSLGGLAGQETQY
TRBV15 | . | ATSRGGGGQYEQY
TRBV7-9 | . | ASSLKKTDTDTQY
TRBV7-9 | TRBD2 | ASSLAGLAGRDEQF
TRBV7-7 | . | ASSLVSASEQF
TRBV12-3/TRBV12-4 | . | ASREYYEQY
TRBV5-4 | . | ASSFGTRSGYT
TRBV6-5 | . | ANQGYQETQY
TRBV18 | TRBD1 | ASSPTKGTGGGEQY
TRBV7-8 | . | ASSFPGEYGYT
TRBV7-3 | TRBD1 | ASSLTGVTEAF
TRBV3-1/TRBV3-2 | TRBD1 | ASSQAGQGISGYT
TRBV19 | . | ASTGIGGNQPQH
TRBV28 | . | ASRRRWGGNQPQH
TRBV12-5 | TRBD1 | ASGPTGTGSDEQY
TRBV2 | . | ASSEAATESYEQY
TRBV7-3 | . | ASSPAEGYGYT
TRBV9 | TRBD2 | ASSAPARTSGGNEQF
TRBV28 | . | ASSLFSAAQGGYT
TRBV9 | . | ASVRGIGTLDNEQF
TRBV3-1/TRBV3-2 | . | ASSQGAANTGELF
TRBV9 | . | ASNGEGVNTEAF
TRBV12-3/TRBV12-4 | . | ASSLWQQETQY
TRBV19 | TRBD1 | ASSTQGEGEKLF
TRBV18 | TRBD1 | ASSPDRGSTDTQY
TRBV6-2/TRBV6-3 | TRBD1 | ASSYPRPRDRSTGELF
TRBV6-2/TRBV6-3 | . | ASSWDFLGSISYNEQF
TRBV6-5 | . | ASRRALNEKLF